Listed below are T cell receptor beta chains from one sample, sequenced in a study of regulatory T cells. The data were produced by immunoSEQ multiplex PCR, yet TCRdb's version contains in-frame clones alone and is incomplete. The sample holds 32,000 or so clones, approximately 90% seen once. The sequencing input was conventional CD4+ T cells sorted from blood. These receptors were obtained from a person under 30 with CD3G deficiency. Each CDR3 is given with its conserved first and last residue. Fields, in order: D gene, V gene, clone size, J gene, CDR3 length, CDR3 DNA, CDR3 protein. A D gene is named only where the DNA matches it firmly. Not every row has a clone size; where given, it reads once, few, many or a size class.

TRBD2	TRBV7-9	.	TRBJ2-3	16	TGTGCCAGCAGCAGAAAGGGCGGGAGTAGCACAGATACGCAGTATTTT	CASSRKGGSSTDTQYF
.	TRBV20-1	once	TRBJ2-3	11	TGCAGTGCTAGGTTTGGGGAGGCGCAGTATTTT	CSARFGEAQYF
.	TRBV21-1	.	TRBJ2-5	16	TGTGCCAGCAGCAGAAAGACTAGCGGGGTTAAAGAGACCCAGTACTTC	CASSRKTSGVKETQYF
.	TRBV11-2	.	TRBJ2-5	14	TGTGCCAGCAGCTTGAGTCGGGCCGGAGAGACCCAGTACTTC	CASSLSRAGETQYF
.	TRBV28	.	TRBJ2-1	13	TGTGCCAGCAGTTCGATACACATAGGGGGGCAGTTCTTC	CASSSIHIGGQFF
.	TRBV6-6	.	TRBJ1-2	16	TGTGCCAGCAGACTTTTTAGGGGGGGCGCCAATGATGGCTACACCTTC	CASRLFRGGANDGYTF
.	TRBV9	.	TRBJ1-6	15	TGTGCCAGCAGCGCGATGGCAAAGCAGGGCACACCCCTCCACTTT	CASSAMAKQGTPLHF
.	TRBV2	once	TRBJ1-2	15	TGTGCCAGCAGTGAAGGGGCCTCCCGGAGCTATGGCTACACCTTC	CASSEGASRSYGYTF
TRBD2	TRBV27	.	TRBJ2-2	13	TGTGCCAGCAGGCAAGCGGGGGGTGGGGAGCTGTTTTTT	CASRQAGGGELFF
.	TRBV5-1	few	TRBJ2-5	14	TGCGCCAGCAGCTTGGGACAGCCCCAAGAGACCCAGTACTTC	CASSLGQPQETQYF
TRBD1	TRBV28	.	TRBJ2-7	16	TGTGCCAGCAGTTTACCCGGGGCAGGGGGCTTCTACGAGCAGTACTTC	CASSLPGAGGFYEQYF
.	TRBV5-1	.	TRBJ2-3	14	TGCGCCAGCAGCTTGGATCAGGGAACAGATACGCAGTATTTT	CASSLDQGTDTQYF
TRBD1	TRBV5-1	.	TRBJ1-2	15	TGCGCCAGCAGCCCGACAGGGAACGCTAACTATGGCTACACCTTC	CASSPTGNANYGYTF
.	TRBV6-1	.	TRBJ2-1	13	TGTGCCAGCACCCTAACCTCCGGGACCGAGCAGTTCTTC	CASTLTSGTEQFF
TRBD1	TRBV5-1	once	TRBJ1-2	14	TGCGCCAGCAGCTTCTCCGGGACAGGATATGGCTACACCTTC	CASSFSGTGYGYTF
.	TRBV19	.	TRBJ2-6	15	TGTGCCAGTAGAGGCCTTGAGGCTGGGGCCAACGTCCTGACTTTC	CASRGLEAGANVLTF
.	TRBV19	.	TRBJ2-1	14	TGTGCCAGTAGTAAGGCGGCCTCCTACAATGAGCAGTTCTTC	CASSKAASYNEQFF
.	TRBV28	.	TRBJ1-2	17	TGTGCCAGCAGTCCGGGGACACCGCTAGCCATTAACTATGGCTACACCTTC	CASSPGTPLAINYGYTF
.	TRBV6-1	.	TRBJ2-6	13	TGTGCCAGCACTCCTTTGGGGGCCAACGTCCTGACTTTC	CASTPLGANVLTF
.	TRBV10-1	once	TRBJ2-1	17	TGCGCCAGCAGTGATCAGAGCGGCTGGGGATCCTACAATGAGCAGTTCTTC	CASSDQSGWGSYNEQFF
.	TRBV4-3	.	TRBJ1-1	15	TGCGCCAGCAGCCAAGGAGTGGGGGTGCAGAATGAAGCTTTCTTT	CASSQGVGVQNEAFF
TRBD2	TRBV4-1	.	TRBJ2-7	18	TGCGCCAGCAGCCAGGGGAGGGTTGGCCAGAGAGAATACTACGAGCAGTACTTC	CASSQGRVGQREYYEQYF
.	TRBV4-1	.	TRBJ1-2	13	TGCGCCAGCAGCCAACCTCCAGGGGATGGCTACACCTTC	CASSQPPGDGYTF